Shown below are 30 T cell receptor beta chains from a single sample sequenced in a study of Ad26.COV2.S vaccination and SARS-CoV-2 variants. Documented treatment: some 20 received Ad26.COV2.S at low or high dose, single or two shots; roughly five received placebo; per-sample allocation not given. Vaccine and placebo recipients were sampled on day 63 after the first injection. The protocol was immunoSEQ multiplex PCR, while the TCRdb copy is restricted to in-frame clones and leaves out a portion. The sample lists 300,000 to 500,000 clones; approximately 91% were seen once. This sample comprised peripheral blood, obtained in a trial of Ad26.COV2.S vaccine versus placebo. Every receptor here comes from a person between 18 and 59 years old who received the Ad26.COV2.S COVID-19 vaccine or a placebo.

The chain is built from TRBV5-1 and TRBJ2-1, with D hard to call. The ends were cut back, 0 bases at V and 0 bases at J, with 10 bases in the middle. The V gene's germline CDR1 is SGHRS and CDR2 YFSETQ. The CDR3 contains 16 residues. CDR3 DNA: TGCGCCAGCAGCTTGGGGGTGGGGAACTCCTACAATGAGCAGTTCTTC. Protein: CASSLGVGNSYNEQFF.

The rearrangement links TRBV6-1 to TRBJ1-2, with no clear D. The V gene lost 2 bases and the J gene lost 4 bases, with 20 bases spanning the gap. This CDR3 is 17 amino acids long. Germline CDR1 reads MNHNS; CDR2 reads SASEGT. CDR3 sequence: CASSELSGDTWAYGYTF. The CDR3 DNA is TGTGCCAGCAGTGAATTGAGTGGAGACACTTGGGCCTATGGCTACACCTTC.

The rearrangement joins TRBV2 to TRBJ1-1, with TRBD1 as a possible D gene (6 bases). V shed 7 bases and J shed 1 base, with 10 bases lying between them. Germline V CDR1 and CDR2: SNHLY, FYNNEI. The CDR3 runs to 13 residues. The CDR3 DNA sequence: TGTGCCAGCACCCTGGACAGGAACACTGAAGCTTTCTTT. It yields the protein CASTLDRNTEAFF.

DNA for the CDR3: TGTGCCAGCAGCTTAGTCCAGGGGGGCTACGAGCAGTACTTC. Translating gives CASSLVQGGYEQYF. The rearrangement links TRBV7-9 to TRBJ2-7; TRBD1 is a possible D gene (7 bases). Germline V gene sequence: CDR1 SEHNR, CDR2 FQNEAQ (reference sequence). The CDR3 spans 14 residues. V was cut by 1 base and J by 3 bases, with 10 bases left in between.

The V gene is TRBV5-1, the J gene TRBJ2-3; a weak D match, TRBD2 (5 bases). Between the trimmed V and J ends, which lost 2 bases and 4 bases, there was a span of 14 bases. The CDR3 sequence is 15 residues long. The V gene's germline CDR1 is SGHRS and CDR2 YFSETQ. For the CDR3, the DNA is TGCGCCAGCAGCTTACTAACGGGGTTCTCAGATACGCAGTATTTT. It codes for CASSLLTGFSDTQYF.

The rearrangement links TRBV6-5 to TRBJ1-2; 7 bases are shared with TRBD1. The germline V gene encodes CDR1 MNHEY and CDR2 SVGAGI. V was clipped by 5 bases and J by 6 bases; unmatched bases: 12. The CDR3 covers 15 residues. DNA for the CDR3: TGTGCCAGCAGTCACACGACAGGGATTAGAAATGGCTACACCTTC. Amino acid sequence: CASSHTTGIRNGYTF.

The chain uses TRBV6-5 and TRBJ2-3, with TRBD2 matching over 9 bases. Germline V lookup: CDR1 MNHEY, CDR2 SVGAGI. With 7 bases clipped from V and 3 bases from J, the junction kept 8 bases outside the gene matches. The CDR3 has 15 amino acids. CDR3 loop: CASTGSSGATDTQYF. In DNA form, the CDR3 reads TGTGCCAGCACGGGGTCTAGCGGGGCTACAGATACGCAGTATTTT.

This rearrangement joins TRBV6-1 to TRBJ1-4, with unresolved D. The length of the CDR3 is 14 residues. Trimming removed 1 base at V and 2 bases at J, with 5 bases between. In germline, CDR1 is MNHNS, CDR2 SASEGT. The CDR3 nucleotides read TGTGCCAGCAGTGAAGTGGGCACTAATGAAAAACTGTTTTTT. Encoded protein: CASSEVGTNEKLFF.

This clone was recorded at least ten times. The chain combines TRBV6-5 with TRBJ1-2; a possible D gene is TRBD1 (6 bases). The CDR3 is 16 residues long. The V end was cut by 0 bases, the J end by 4 bases, with 15 bases between. Per germline, CDR1 MNHEY and CDR2 SVGAGI. The CDR3, as DNA: TGTGCCAGCAGTTACTCCCTCCGGGGGCAGGGCTATGGCTACACCTTC. This gives the protein CASSYSLRGQGYGYTF.

The chain has TRBV6-5 and TRBJ2-1; possibly TRBD2 for D (7 bases). With 8 bases removed from V and 9 bases from J, the gap between germline ends came to 20 bases. Germline loops: CDR1 MNHEY, CDR2 SVGAGI. The CDR3 spans 14 residues. The CDR3 protein is CASGVYRGAFEQFF. CDR3 DNA: TGTGCCAGCGGGGTCTACCGGGGGGCCTTTGAGCAGTTCTTC.

V is TRBV19 and J is TRBJ2-1; D might be TRBD1 (5 bases). The CDR3 covers 15 residues. The germline CDR1 and CDR2 sequences are LNHDA and SQIVND (reference sequence). Trimming took 9 bases from V and 5 from J, leaving 20 bases between them. Written as DNA, the CDR3 is TGTGCCAGCCGTATTATAGGGGTCGAGGACAATGAGCAGTTCTTC. Translation: CASRIIGVEDNEQFF.

This clone was observed a handful of times. V gene TRBV4-1 combines with J gene TRBJ1-4, with TRBD1 identical over 11 bases. CDR3 length: 14 amino acids. The junction had 4 bases not matched to a gene; V was cut back by 6 bases and J by 7 bases. Germline loops: CDR1 MGHRA, CDR2 YSYEKL. CDR3 sequence: CASRDRGRGEKLFF. The CDR3 DNA follows: TGCGCCAGCAGGGACAGGGGGCGCGGTGAAAAACTGTTTTTT.

The J gene is TRBJ1-5, the V gene TRBV6-2 or TRBV6-3; D perhaps matches TRBD1 (5 bases). This CDR3 is built from 16 residues. Trimming left V 6 bases short and J 2 bases short, with 17 bases between. Germline-derived CDR1 and CDR2 are MNHEY and SVGEGT. CDR3 nucleotide sequence: TGTGCCAGCAGCCCGCGGGGGGTCGGAGGCAATCAGCCCCAGCATTTT. Protein product: CASSPRGVGGNQPQHF.

This clone was counted between two and nine times. The chain employs TRBV15 and TRBJ1-2; TRBD1 aligns across 7 bases. The V and J ends lost 1 base and 0 bases, in that order; junction bases with no gene match: 2. From germline, CDR1 is LNHNV and CDR2 YYDKDF (reference sequence). The CDR3 length is 15 residues. The CDR3 region is CATSRGDSPNYGYTF. The CDR3 DNA follows: TGTGCCACCAGCAGAGGGGACAGTCCTAACTATGGCTACACCTTC.

This chain uses TRBV11-1 with TRBJ1-1; TRBD1 might be the D (5 bases). V gave up 3 bases and J gave up 2 bases, with 10 bases separating them. Germline CDR1 reads SGHAT; CDR2 reads FQDESV (reference sequence). The CDR3 spans 14 residues. CDR3 region: CASSFWGTNTEAFF. The DNA for the CDR3 is TGTGCCAGCAGCTTCTGGGGGACCAACACTGAAGCTTTCTTT.

This clone is a singleton in its sample. This chain joins TRBV7-8 and TRBJ1-4; D call uncertain. Germline lookup yields CDR1 SGHVS and CDR2 FQNEAQ. This CDR3 comprises 16 residues. V lost 5 bases and J 1 base, leaving 14 bases between the germline ends. Written as DNA, the CDR3 is TGTGCCAGCAGCACCTCTGTGGGAGGAACTAATGAAAAACTGTTTTTT. It codes for CASSTSVGGTNEKLFF.

This clone was detected only once. J is TRBJ1-1 and V is TRBV10-3; the match to TRBD1 covers 7 bases. CDR1 is ENHRY and CDR2 is SYGVKD in the germline V gene. V lost 6 bases to trimming and J lost 0 bases; unmatched junction nucleotides: 4. This CDR3 contains 14 residues. The CDR3 is CAISSGQLNTEAFF. In nucleotides, the CDR3 is TGTGCCATCAGCTCGGGACAGTTGAACACTGAAGCTTTCTTT.

With respect to this clone: Other nucleotide sequences in the sample specify the same CDR3. The chain joins TRBV5-1 to TRBJ1-4; 10 bases match TRBD1. Per germline, CDR1 SGHRS and CDR2 YFSETQ. CDR3 length equals 16 residues. Losses at the gene ends were 4 bases for V and 2 bases for J; bases not matched to a gene: 5. The CDR3 region has the DNA TGCGCCAGCAGCAAAGACAGGGGGCATACTAATGAAAAACTGTTTTTT. Translation: CASSKDRGHTNEKLFF.

The chain couples TRBV7-2 to TRBJ2-7, with D tentatively TRBD2 (5 bases). Germline loops: CDR1 SGHTA, CDR2 FQGNSA. V was clipped by 5 bases and J by 1 base, with 12 bases between them. CDR3 size: 14 residues. CDR3 loop: CASSPHEGSYEQYF. In DNA, the CDR3 is TGTGCCAGCAGCCCCCATGAGGGTTCCTACGAGCAGTACTTC.

This clone showed up just once. The gene calls are TRBV27 and TRBJ1-4; D perhaps matches TRBD1 (5 bases). The V end was cut by 8 bases, the J end by 10 bases, with 11 bases between. Germline assignment: CDR1 MNHEY and CDR2 SMNVEV (reference sequence). This CDR3 is 11 amino acids long. The CDR3: CASGSRGKLFF. The CDR3 DNA reads TGTGCCAGCGGTTCAAGGGGAAAACTGTTTTTT.

The J gene is TRBJ1-6, the V gene TRBV19; possible D gene TRBD1, 5 bases. CDR1 is LNHDA, CDR2 SQIVND, per germline (reference sequence). The ends were cut back, 0 bases at V and 7 bases at J, with 7 bases in the middle. This CDR3 has 14 residues. The CDR3 sequence: CASSIDRGNSPLHF. Written as DNA, the CDR3 is TGTGCCAGTAGTATAGATCGGGGCAATTCACCCCTCCACTTT.

The rearrangement joins TRBV29-1 to TRBJ2-3, with D maybe TRBD2 (5 bases). This CDR3 comprises 14 residues. Germline V CDR1 and CDR2: SQVTM, ANQGSEA. The V end was cut by 7 bases, the J end by 0 bases, with 14 bases between. CDR3 sequence: CSAYPGSSTDTQYF. In nucleotides, the CDR3 is TGCAGCGCATACCCTGGGAGTAGCACAGATACGCAGTATTTT.

V gene TRBV6-5 combines with J gene TRBJ2-5, with D possibly being TRBD1 (5 bases). Trimming left V 0 bases short and J 1 base short, with 9 bases between. The germline CDR1 and CDR2 sequences are MNHEY and SVGAGI. CDR3 length equals 15 residues. DNA for the CDR3: TGTGCCAGCAGTTACTCAGGGGCCACCCAAGAGACCCAGTACTTC. Translation: CASSYSGATQETQYF.

The chain carries TRBV5-4 and TRBJ2-3, with 12 bases fitting TRBD2. CDR3 length: 17 residues. The germline gives CDR1 SGHNT, CDR2 YYREEE (reference sequence). V was pared by 3 bases and J by 0 bases, with 5 bases of the junction left unmatched. The CDR3 DNA follows: TGTGCCAGCAGCTCTCTAACTAGCGGGGGGAGCACAGATACGCAGTATTTT. It specifies CASSSLTSGGSTDTQYF. The variable domain in full, completed from reference TRBV5-4 and TRBJ2-3, reads ETGVTQSPTHLIKTRGQQVTLRCSSQSGHNTVSWYQQALGQGPQFIFQYYREEENGRGNFPPRFSGLQFPNYSSELNVNALELDDSALYLCASSSLTSGGSTDTQYFGPGTRLTVL.

The gene calls are TRBV6-2 or TRBV6-3 and TRBJ1-6; D is unresolved. The germline gives CDR1 MNHEY, CDR2 SVGEGT. The V end was cut by 5 bases, the J end by 7 bases, with 15 bases between. This CDR3 is 15 amino acids long. The CDR3 sequence is CASSNETFTNSPLHF. The DNA of the CDR3 is TGTGCCAGCAGTAACGAGACTTTCACCAATTCACCCCTCCACTTT.

The gene calls are TRBV5-5 and TRBJ2-1; 7 nucleotides match TRBD1. The germline CDR1 and CDR2 sequences are SGHKS and YYEKEE (reference sequence). This CDR3 has 16 residues. V gave up 0 bases and J gave up 7 bases; unmatched junction bases: 10. CDR3 DNA sequence: TGTGCCAGCAGCTTGGCCCCCCAGGGGGTATCAAATGAGCAGTTCTTC. Translation: CASSLAPQGVSNEQFF.

This chain links TRBV2 with TRBJ1-3; no clear D. Trimming pared 5 bases from V and 4 bases from J, leaving 9 bases between. There are 13 residues in the CDR3. Germline V gene sequence: CDR1 SNHLY, CDR2 FYNNEI. CDR3 DNA: TGTGCCAGCAGTAGGGTTTCGGGAAACACCATATATTTT. Amino acids: CASSRVSGNTIYF.

The V gene is TRBV7-9, the J gene TRBJ2-3, with 11 bases lining up with TRBD2. Germline V gene sequence: CDR1 SEHNR, CDR2 FQNEAQ (reference sequence). With 4 bases clipped from V and 2 bases from J, the junction kept 14 bases outside the gene matches. The CDR3 runs to 19 residues. The CDR3 DNA is TGTGCCAGCAGCTCGTCACTAGCGGGGGCTACCTTAAACACAGATACGCAGTATTTT. The encoded protein is CASSSSLAGATLNTDTQYF.

This chain connects TRBV19 to TRBJ2-3; no definite D call. In germline, CDR1 is LNHDA, CDR2 SQIVND (reference sequence). The CDR3 runs to 14 residues. With 3 bases removed from V and 0 bases from J, the gap between germline ends came to 7 bases. CDR3 sequence: CASSIEKSTDTQYF. The CDR3 nucleotides read TGTGCCAGTAGTATTGAAAAGAGCACAGATACGCAGTATTTT.

This clone was counted between two and nine times. V and J are TRBV5-1 and TRBJ1-6; D might be TRBD1 (6 bases). The CDR3 runs to 16 residues. V lost 4 bases to trimming and J lost 0 bases, with 11 bases between them. Germline CDR1 is SGHRS and CDR2 is YFSETQ. CDR3 bases: TGCGCCAGCAGCCAAACAGGGAGCTCCTATAATTCACCCCTCCACTTT. Encoded protein: CASSQTGSSYNSPLHF.